The 32 T cell receptor beta chains given below trace back to one sample, sequenced in a study of T cell responses to AZD1222 COVID-19 vaccine. Assay used: immunoSEQ multiplex PCR; TCRdb lists only in-frame clones, some missing. Counted here are roughly 180,000 clones, almost 95% occurring once; the ten biggest clones make up roughly 9.2%. The sample in question was peripheral blood, obtained on day 0 of AZD1222 vaccination. The receptors stem from an adult in good health.

This clone was seen once. This chain uses TRBV13 with TRBJ2-1; 14 bases are shared with TRBD2. The CDR3 is made up of 17 amino acids. Germline CDR1 is PRHDT and CDR2 is FYEKMQ (reference sequence). With 4 bases clipped from V and 3 bases from J, the junction kept 5 bases outside the gene matches. DNA of the CDR3: TGTGCCAGCAGCTCCGGGACTAGCGGGAGTTTCTACAATGAGCAGTTCTTC. It specifies CASSSGTSGSFYNEQFF.

The rearrangement links TRBV14 to TRBJ2-1, with 10 bases that match TRBD2. Unmatched junction bases numbered 11, after V lost 3 bases and J lost 9 bases. The CDR3 totals 16 residues. Germline assignment: CDR1 SGHDN and CDR2 FVKESK. The CDR3 DNA reads as TGTGCCAGCAGCCATCTGCTAGCGGGAGAACGGGGTGAGCAGTTCTTC. Translation gives CASSHLLAGERGEQFF.

This rearrangement joins TRBV10-3 to TRBJ2-2, with 8 positions matching TRBD1. CDR3 length: 17 amino acids. After removal of 7 bases from V and 7 bases from J, the junction contained 17 bases not matched to a gene. Germline values: CDR1 ENHRY, CDR2 SYGVKD. The CDR3 sequence is CAITPGGQGYLGGELFF. The DNA of the CDR3 is TGTGCCATCACTCCCGGAGGACAGGGATATTTGGGCGGGGAGCTGTTTTTT.

The CDR3 DNA is TGTGCCAGCAGCTTCAGGGGGCATACTGAAGCTTTCTTT. Translating gives CASSFRGHTEAFF. J is TRBJ1-1 and V is TRBV7-2; TRBD1 aligns across 8 bases. Per the germline V gene, CDR1 is SGHTA and CDR2 is FQGNSA. The junction had 2 bases not matched to a gene; V was cut back by 3 bases and J by 5 bases. The CDR3 spans 13 residues.

J is TRBJ1-2 and V is TRBV4-3, with D hard to call. The CDR3 spans 15 residues. Germline CDR1 is LGHNA and CDR2 is YSLEER. V was trimmed by 0 bases and J by 0 bases, leaving 8 bases between them. CDR3 bases: TGCGCCAGCAGCCAAGATGGAACAGCTAACTATGGCTACACCTTC. Encoded protein: CASSQDGTANYGYTF.

The J gene is TRBJ2-7, the V gene TRBV4-2; 13 bases map to TRBD2. CDR3 length equals 17 residues. Germline CDR1 reads LGHNA; CDR2 reads YNFKEQ. V was clipped by 6 bases and J by 1 base; unmatched bases: 9. CDR3 sequence reads: CASSVRTSGSRSYEQYF. CDR3 DNA: TGTGCCAGCAGTGTTCGGACTAGCGGGAGTAGGTCCTACGAGCAGTACTTC.

The V call is TRBV28, the J call TRBJ2-5; D is perhaps TRBD1 or TRBD2 (5 bases each). The CDR3 sequence is 14 residues long. Trimming stripped 7 bases from V and 5 bases from J, with 17 bases between. The V gene's germline CDR1 is MDHEN and CDR2 SYDVKM. CDR3 DNA: TGTGCCAGCACACGGAGAGGGTGGGGGGAGACCCAGTACTTC. Its protein is CASTRRGWGETQYF.

The rearrangement joins TRBV5-8 to TRBJ2-4, with TRBD1 matching over 7 bases. CDR1 and CDR2 (germline): SGHTS, YDEGEE. Trimming took 3 bases from V and 8 from J; bases not matched to a gene: 8. This CDR3 is built from 14 residues. The CDR3 is CASSYGQAGDIQYF. The CDR3 nucleotides read TGTGCCAGCAGCTACGGACAGGCTGGGGACATTCAGTACTTC.

Comment on this clone: The junction does not match germline at one end; this may be a read error. J is TRBJ2-1 and V is TRBV7-7; tentative D call: TRBD1 (6 bases). CDR1 SSHAT and CDR2 FNYEAQ come from the germline V gene (reference sequence). The CDR3 contains 17 residues. CDR3 coding DNA: TGTGCTAGCAGCTCCTTTCCAGGGGCAAGCTCCTACAATGAGCAGTTCTTC. Its protein is CASSSFPGASSYNEQFF.

This sequence joins TRBV5-4 and TRBJ2-4; possible D gene TRBD2, 5 bases. Trimming cost V 2 bases and J 4 bases, with 10 bases left between them. The CDR3 is 14 amino acids. Germline V gene lookup returns CDR1 SGHNT and CDR2 YYREEE (reference sequence). CDR3 in DNA: TGTGCCAGCAGCTTAATGGGAGCTAAAAACATTCAGTACTTC. Amino acid sequence: CASSLMGAKNIQYF.

J is TRBJ2-5 and V is TRBV6-5; D remains ambiguous. The V gene lost 5 bases and the J gene lost 5 bases, with 6 bases spanning the gap. Germline CDR1 MNHEY, CDR2 SVGAGI. The CDR3 is made up of 11 amino acids. The CDR3 region has the DNA TGTGCCAGCAGTCCCGTTGAGACCCAGTACTTC. This translates into CASSPVETQYF.

In the case of this clone: One end of the junction does not line up with germline, which may come from a read error. The rearrangement joins TRBV3-1 (or the pseudogene TRBV3-2) to TRBJ2-7; possibly TRBD1 or TRBD2 for D (5 bases each). This CDR3 spans 12 amino acids. Germline lookup yields CDR1 LGHDT and CDR2 YNNKEL (reference sequence). The CDR3 is CASSAPGTSNNF. CDR3 coding DNA: TGTGCCAGCAGCGCCCCCGGGACCTCCAACAACTTC.

This chain connects TRBV5-6 to TRBJ1-2; D ambiguous. Trimming pared 4 bases from V and 8 bases from J, leaving 12 bases between. The CDR3 loop spans 12 amino acids. In germline, CDR1 is SGHDT, CDR2 YYEEEE. The CDR3 DNA is TGTGCCAGCAGCGCCGCCCAGTACGGCTACACCTTC. Its protein product is CASSAAQYGYTF.

V and J are TRBV28 and TRBJ1-6, with no clear D. CDR1 and CDR2 from the germline V gene are MDHEN and SYDVKM. Trimming pared 6 bases from V and 15 bases from J, leaving 12 bases between. The CDR3 has 11 amino acids. The CDR3 loop reads CASSPARHLHF. Written as DNA, the CDR3 is TGTGCCAGCAGCCCGGCGAGGCACCTCCACTTT.

The J gene is TRBJ2-1, the V gene TRBV7-8; D remains ambiguous. V was pared by 5 bases and J by 0 bases, with 11 bases between. This CDR3 spans 15 amino acids. From germline, CDR1 is SGHVS and CDR2 FQNEAQ. Written as DNA, the CDR3 is TGTGCCAGCAGCCACAGACGGATCTCCTACAATGAGCAGTTCTTC. Translating gives CASSHRRISYNEQFF.

The chain combines TRBV6-1 with TRBJ1-2; 8 positions match TRBD1. The CDR3 loop spans 16 amino acids. The V gene end was trimmed by 0 bases and the J gene end by 12 bases; junction bases not matched to a gene: 15. Germline loops: CDR1 MNHNS, CDR2 SASEGT. The CDR3 protein is CASSEAGGQVRSPDTF. The CDR3 coding sequence is TGTGCCAGCAGTGAAGCAGGGGGACAGGTCCGTAGCCCTGACACCTTC.

Points on this clone: Other DNA variants within this sample encode the same CDR3. V and J are TRBV28 and TRBJ1-1; no clear D gene. CDR1 is MDHEN and CDR2 is SYDVKM in the germline V gene. The CDR3 has 13 amino acids. Trimming took off 6 bases at V and 5 bases at J, with 13 bases between the two ends. CDR3 in amino acids: CASSSPARTEAFF. The CDR3, as DNA: TGTGCCAGCAGCTCCCCGGCTAGAACTGAAGCTTTCTTT. The full variable domain, with the rest looked up from reference TRBV28 and TRBJ1-1, is DVKVTQSSRYLVKRTGEKVFLECVQDMDHENMFWYRQDPGLGLRLIYFSYDVKMKEKGDIPEGYSVSREKKERFSLILESASTNQTSMYLCASSSPARTEAFFGQGTRLTVV.

The chain joins TRBV5-1 to TRBJ2-2, with D possibly matching TRBD1 (5 bases). Germline assignment: CDR1 SGHRS and CDR2 YFSETQ. Trimming removed 7 bases at V and 1 base at J, with 14 bases between. This CDR3 is built from 15 residues. The CDR3 here is CASGLGQGNTGELFF. The CDR3, as DNA: TGCGCCAGCGGGCTGGGGCAGGGGAACACCGGGGAGCTGTTTTTT.

CDR3 DNA: TGTGCCAGCAGTTTCGGTCGATCCGGGGAGCTGTTTTTT. It specifies CASSFGRSGELFF. The J gene is TRBJ2-2, the V gene TRBV12-3 or TRBV12-4; no firm D call. The V and J ends lost 3 bases and 6 bases respectively, with 8 bases between them. The CDR3 sequence is 13 residues long.

The rearrangement uses TRBV27 and TRBJ1-1, with a weak D call TRBD1 (5 bases). V lost 3 bases, J lost 1 base, and 12 bases lay in between. The CDR3 covers 15 residues. Per the germline V gene, CDR1 is MNHEY and CDR2 is SMNVEV (reference sequence). CDR3 loop: CASSFKGRANTEAFF. In DNA, the CDR3 is TGTGCCAGCAGTTTTAAAGGCAGGGCGAACACTGAAGCTTTCTTT.

This sequence joins TRBV27 and TRBJ1-1; D is possibly TRBD1 (6 bases). Between the trimmed V and J ends, which lost 6 bases and 1 base, there was a span of 12 bases. Germline loops: CDR1 MNHEY, CDR2 SMNVEV (reference sequence). CDR3 length: 14 residues. This chain's CDR3 is CASRYRARNTEAFF. DNA for the CDR3: TGTGCCAGCAGGTACAGGGCCCGGAACACTGAAGCTTTCTTT.

The chain uses TRBV7-6 and TRBJ1-1, with D maybe TRBD1 (5 bases). The germline CDR1 and CDR2 sequences are SGHVS and FNYEAQ. With 1 base removed from V and 5 bases from J, the gap between germline ends came to 14 bases. The CDR3 is made up of 15 amino acids. CDR3 DNA sequence: TGTGCCAGCAGCTTAGTGGGAGGGGCAGGAACTGAAGCTTTCTTT. Its translation: CASSLVGGAGTEAFF.

The rearrangement joins TRBV9 to TRBJ1-2, with D possibly matching TRBD1 (6 bases). This CDR3 is built from 14 residues. V was cut by 4 bases and J by 7 bases, with 17 bases left in between. Per germline, CDR1 SGDLS and CDR2 YYNGEE. CDR3 sequence: CASSIEDRRSGYTF. CDR3 nucleotides: TGTGCCAGCAGCATAGAGGACAGAAGATCTGGCTACACCTTC.

The J gene is TRBJ1-2, the V gene TRBV27, with D hard to call. CDR1 and CDR2 from the germline V gene are MNHEY and SMNVEV (reference sequence). This CDR3 spans 16 amino acids. Trimming cost V 0 bases and J 2 bases, with 13 bases left between them. CDR3 bases: TGTGCCAGCAGTTTATCTTCCGGGAGGATGAACTATGGCTACACCTTC. As protein: CASSLSSGRMNYGYTF.

This clone was found once. The J gene is TRBJ1-6, the V gene TRBV9, with 9 bases that match TRBD1. The CDR3 runs 15 residues. CDR1 is SGDLS and CDR2 is YYNGEE in the germline V gene. V shed 0 bases, J shed 10 bases, and the junction held 5 bases outside the gene matches. CDR3 bases: TGTGCCAGCAGCGTAGAACAGGGGGCTCAGTCACCCCTCCACTTT. Its protein is CASSVEQGAQSPLHF.

This chain connects TRBV7-3 to TRBJ1-4; D is perhaps TRBD1 (6 bases). CDR1 is SGHTA and CDR2 is FQGTGA in the germline V gene. CDR3 length equals 14 residues. The V gene lost 1 base and the J gene lost 5 bases, with 8 bases spanning the gap. The CDR3 DNA is TGTGCCAGCAGCTTAAGGGGGCGGAATGAAAAACTGTTTTTT. It translates to CASSLRGRNEKLFF. Full variable domain (outside the CDR3, taken from reference TRBV7-3 and TRBJ1-4): GAGVSQTPSNKVTEKGKYVELRCDPISGHTALYWYRQSLGQGPEFLIYFQGTGAADDSGLPNDRFFAVRPEGSVSTLKIQRTERGDSAVYLCASSLRGRNEKLFFGSGTQLSVL.

The chain uses TRBV2 and TRBJ1-5, with D possibly being TRBD1 (5 bases). This CDR3 is built from 14 residues. The V gene's germline CDR1 is SNHLY and CDR2 FYNNEI. V shed 3 bases and J shed 7 bases, with 13 bases lying between them. For the CDR3, the DNA is TGTGCCAGCAGTGATGGCAGGGCCTGGCAGCCCCAGCATTTT. Its protein is CASSDGRAWQPQHF.

The V and J genes are TRBV6-5 and TRBJ1-2; 11 nucleotides match TRBD1. With V trimmed by 2 bases and J by 3 bases, 2 bases remained unmatched. CDR3 length: 15 amino acids. Looked up from germline, CDR1 is MNHEY and CDR2 is SVGAGI. The CDR3, as DNA: TGTGCCAGCAGTTACAGGACAGGGGGCTACTATGGCTACACCTTC. Translated, it gives CASSYRTGGYYGYTF.

The chain's CDR3 is CASSGNSYNEQFF. In nucleotides, the CDR3 is TGTGCCAGCAGCGGGAACTCCTACAATGAGCAGTTCTTC. The gene calls are TRBV5-6 and TRBJ2-1; the D is unclear. V lost 4 bases and J lost 0, with 5 bases in between. Looked up from germline, CDR1 is SGHDT and CDR2 is YYEEEE. The CDR3 sequence is 13 residues long.

The chain couples TRBV29-1 to TRBJ1-2, with 12 bases fitting TRBD1. The CDR3 consists of 15 residues. With 3 bases clipped from V and 4 bases from J, the junction kept 6 bases outside the gene matches. The germline V gene has CDR1 SQVTM and CDR2 ANQGSEA. CDR3 protein: CSVDTGQGAFYGYTF. CDR3 coding DNA: TGCAGCGTTGATACGGGACAGGGGGCGTTCTATGGCTACACCTTC.

This clone appeared a single time. The J gene is TRBJ2-2, the V gene TRBV12-5; no definite D call. Germline assignment: CDR1 LGHNT and CDR2 FRNRAP. This CDR3 has 16 residues. V was pared by 5 bases and J by 2 bases, with 15 bases between. CDR3 sequence reads: CASGTGPTPNTGELFF. CDR3 nucleotides: TGTGCTAGTGGTACCGGACCCACACCCAACACCGGGGAGCTGTTTTTT.

The chain links TRBV7-9 to TRBJ2-5; 9 bases are a match to TRBD1. Germline CDR1 is SEHNR and CDR2 is FQNEAQ (reference sequence). J lost 4 bases, V lost 5 bases, and 11 bases had no gene match. This CDR3 region has 16 residues. This chain's CDR3 is CASSLPDRGKGETQYF. In DNA form, the CDR3 reads TGTGCCAGCAGCCTACCCGACAGGGGGAAGGGAGAGACCCAGTACTTC.